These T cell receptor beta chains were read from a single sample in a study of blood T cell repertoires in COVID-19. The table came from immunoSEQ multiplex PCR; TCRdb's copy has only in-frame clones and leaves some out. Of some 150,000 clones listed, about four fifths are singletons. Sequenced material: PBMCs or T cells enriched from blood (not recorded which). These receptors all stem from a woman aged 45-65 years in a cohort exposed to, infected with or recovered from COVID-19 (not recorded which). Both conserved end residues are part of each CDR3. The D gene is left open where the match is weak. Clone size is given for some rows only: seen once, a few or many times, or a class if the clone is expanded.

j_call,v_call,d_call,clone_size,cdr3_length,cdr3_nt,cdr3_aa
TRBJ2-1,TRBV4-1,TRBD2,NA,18,TGCGCCAGCAGCCAAGGTCCCGTAGAGCGGGAGTTCGGAAATGAGCAGTTCTTC,CASSQGPVEREFGNEQFF
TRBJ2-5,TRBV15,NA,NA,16,TGTGCCACCAGCAGAGATCGAGGAGGTTCGGGGGAGACCCAGTACTTC,CATSRDRGGSGETQYF
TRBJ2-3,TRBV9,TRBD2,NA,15,TGTGCCAGCAGCGTACTAGCGGGAGTCTCAGATACGCAGTATTTT,CASSVLAGVSDTQYF
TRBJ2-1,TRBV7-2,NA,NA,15,TGTGCCAGCAGCTTAGGGGTCGGTGGGCATTATGAGCAGTTCTTC,CASSLGVGGHYEQFF
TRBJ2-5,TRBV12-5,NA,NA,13,TGTGCTAGTGGTTCCGGGACTGGTGAGACCCAGTACTTC,CASGSGTGETQYF
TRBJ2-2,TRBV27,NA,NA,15,TGTGCCAGCAGTTTCGGAGGGCATGAGGCCGGGGAGCTGTTTTTT,CASSFGGHEAGELFF
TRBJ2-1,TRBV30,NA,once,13,TGTGCCTGGGACAGGAGCTCCTACAATGAGCAGTTCTTC,CAWDRSSYNEQFF
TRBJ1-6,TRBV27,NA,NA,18,TGTGCCAGCAGTTTATACGGTCGACAATCGTACTCTAATTCACCCCTCCACTTT,CASSLYGRQSYSNSPLHF
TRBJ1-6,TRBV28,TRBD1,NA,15,TGTGCCAGCAGTTTCCAACAGGGGGCTAATTCACCCCTCCACTTT,CASSFQQGANSPLHF
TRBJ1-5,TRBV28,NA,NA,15,TGTGCCAGCAGTTTCCTGGGGGGGATAAATCAGCCCCAGCATTTT,CASSFLGGINQPQHF
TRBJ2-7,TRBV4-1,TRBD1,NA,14,TGCGCCAGCAGCCAAGAGACAGGGGGGTACGAGCAGTACTTC,CASSQETGGYEQYF
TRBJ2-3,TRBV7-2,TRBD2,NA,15,TGTGCCAGCAGCTTGGATCGGGGGGGCACAGATACGCAGTATTTT,CASSLDRGGTDTQYF
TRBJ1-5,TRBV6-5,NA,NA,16,TGTGCCAGCAGTTACCTAGCCCCCCCAAGCAATCAGCCCCAGCATTTT,CASSYLAPPSNQPQHF
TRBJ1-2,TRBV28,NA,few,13,TGTGCCAGCAGTACAACAGGGTTTTATGGCTACACCTTC,CASSTTGFYGYTF
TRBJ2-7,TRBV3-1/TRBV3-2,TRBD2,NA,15,TGTGCCAGCAGCCAGTCGACGGGAGGTTCTTACGAGCAGTACTTC,CASSQSTGGSYEQYF
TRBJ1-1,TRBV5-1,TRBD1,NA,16,TGCGCCAGCAGCTCAGGGGGAGCAGGGTCGAACACTGAAGCTTTCTTT,CASSSGGAGSNTEAFF
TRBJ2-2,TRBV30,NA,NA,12,TGTGCCTGGAGACTGGGGCCCGGGGAGCTGTTTTTT,CAWRLGPGELFF
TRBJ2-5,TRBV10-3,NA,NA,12,TGTGCCATCGGCACGCCCCTCGAGACCCAGTACTTC,CAIGTPLETQYF
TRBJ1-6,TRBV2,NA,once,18,TGTGCCAGCAGTGAAACGCTAAGTGGGGGGACCGTCAATTCACCCCTCCACTTT,CASSETLSGGTVNSPLHF
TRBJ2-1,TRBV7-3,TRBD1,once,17,TGTGCCAGCAGCCCAAACCCCGGGACAGGGGGCTTAGATGAGCAGTTCTTC,CASSPNPGTGGLDEQFF
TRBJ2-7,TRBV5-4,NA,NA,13,TGTGCCAGCAGCACACAGGGTCTCCACGAGCAGTACTTC,CASSTQGLHEQYF
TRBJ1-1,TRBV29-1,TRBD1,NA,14,TGCAGCGTCCCTCGGACAGGGCACGACACTGAAGCTTTCTTT,CSVPRTGHDTEAFF
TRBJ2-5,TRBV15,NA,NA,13,TGTGCCACCAGCAGAGAAGGGAGAGAGACCCAGTACTTC,CATSREGRETQYF
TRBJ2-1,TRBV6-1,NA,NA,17,TGTGCCAGCAGTGAAGGGCCTGGGCCGGGAGACTACAATGAGCAGTTCTTC,CASSEGPGPGDYNEQFF
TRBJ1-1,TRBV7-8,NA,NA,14,TGTGCCACCTTACCGGGACACAGGAACACTGAAGCTTTCTTT,CATLPGHRNTEAFF
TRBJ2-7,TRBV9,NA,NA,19,TGTGCCAGCAGCTCAGAGGGGGCTAGCGGGTCCACAAACCCCTACGAGCAGTACTTC,CASSSEGASGSTNPYEQYF